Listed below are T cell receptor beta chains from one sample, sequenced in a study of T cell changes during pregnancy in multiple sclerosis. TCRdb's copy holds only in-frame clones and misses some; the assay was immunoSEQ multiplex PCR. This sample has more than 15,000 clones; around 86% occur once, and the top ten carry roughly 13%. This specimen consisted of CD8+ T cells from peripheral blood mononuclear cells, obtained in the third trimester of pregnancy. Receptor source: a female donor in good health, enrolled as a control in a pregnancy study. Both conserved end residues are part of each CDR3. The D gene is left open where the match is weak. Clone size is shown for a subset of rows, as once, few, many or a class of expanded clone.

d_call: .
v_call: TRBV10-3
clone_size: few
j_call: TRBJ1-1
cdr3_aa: CAISGSHNMNTEAFF
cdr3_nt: TGTGCCATCAGTGGTTCACATAACATGAACACTGAAGCTTTCTTT

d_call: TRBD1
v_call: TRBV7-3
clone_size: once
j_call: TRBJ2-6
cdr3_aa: CASSHSLVGASGGSGANVLTF
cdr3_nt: TGTGCCAGCAGCCATTCCCTAGTGGGGGCATCAGGGGGCAGTGGGGCCAACGTCCTGACTTTC

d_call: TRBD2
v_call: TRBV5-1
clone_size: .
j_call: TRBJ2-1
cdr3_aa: CASSSPLAGEVGEQFF
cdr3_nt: TGCGCCAGCAGCAGCCCTCTAGCGGGAGAGGTAGGTGAGCAGTTCTTC

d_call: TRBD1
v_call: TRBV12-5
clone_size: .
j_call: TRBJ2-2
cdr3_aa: CASGKQTGVTGELFF
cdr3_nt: TGTGCTAGTGGGAAACAAACAGGGGTCACCGGGGAGCTGTTTTTT

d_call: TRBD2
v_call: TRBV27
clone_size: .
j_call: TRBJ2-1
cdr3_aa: CASSPGGAVYEQFF
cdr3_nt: TGTGCCAGCAGTCCCGGGGGGGCCGTGTATGAGCAGTTCTTC

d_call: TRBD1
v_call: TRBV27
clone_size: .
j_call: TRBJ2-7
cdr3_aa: CASSLYGQGLSYEQYF
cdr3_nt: TGTGCCAGCAGTTTATATGGACAGGGGCTATCCTACGAGCAGTACTTC

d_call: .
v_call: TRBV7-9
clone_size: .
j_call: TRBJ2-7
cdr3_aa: CASNYVGQGRDEQYF
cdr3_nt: TGTGCCAGCAACTACGTCGGGCAGGGGAGGGACGAGCAGTACTTC

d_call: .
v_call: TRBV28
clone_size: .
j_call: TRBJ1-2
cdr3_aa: CASSLRRSGRSFYGYTF
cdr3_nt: TGTGCCAGCAGTTTAAGGAGATCGGGGAGATCGTTCTATGGCTACACCTTC

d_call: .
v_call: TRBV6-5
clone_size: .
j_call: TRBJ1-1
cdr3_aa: CASTQTANTEAFF
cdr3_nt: TGTGCCAGCACACAGACAGCGAACACTGAAGCTTTCTTT

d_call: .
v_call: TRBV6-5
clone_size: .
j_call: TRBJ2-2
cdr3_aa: CASSYYGQNTGELFF
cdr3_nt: TGTGCCAGCAGTTACTATGGACAGAACACCGGGGAGCTGTTTTTT

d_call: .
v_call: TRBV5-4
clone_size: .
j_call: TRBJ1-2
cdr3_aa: CASSLVQANYGYTF
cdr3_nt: TGTGCCAGCAGCTTGGTACAGGCGAACTATGGCTACACCTTC

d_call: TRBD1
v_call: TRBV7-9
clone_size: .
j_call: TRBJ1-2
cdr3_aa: CASSPQTGTGGRGYTF
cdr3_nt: TGTGCCAGCAGCCCACAGACCGGGACAGGGGGCCGCGGCTACACCTTC

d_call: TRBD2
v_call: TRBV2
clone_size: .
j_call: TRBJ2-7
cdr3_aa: CASGGPLAGGPGEQYF
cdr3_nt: TGTGCCAGCGGAGGGCCCCTAGCGGGAGGGCCGGGCGAGCAGTACTTC

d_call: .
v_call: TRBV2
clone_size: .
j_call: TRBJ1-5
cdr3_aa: CASRRAGNQPQHF
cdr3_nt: TGTGCCAGCAGGCGGGCGGGCAATCAGCCCCAGCATTTT

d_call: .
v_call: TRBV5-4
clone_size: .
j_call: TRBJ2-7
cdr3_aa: CASSLGGEQYF
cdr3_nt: TGTGCCAGCAGCTTGGGCGGCGAGCAGTACTTC

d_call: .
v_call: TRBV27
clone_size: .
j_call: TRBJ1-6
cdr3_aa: CASSPTGIPLYNSPLHF
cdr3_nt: TGTGCCAGCAGCCCTACAGGGATCCCTCTCTATAATTCACCCCTCCACTTT

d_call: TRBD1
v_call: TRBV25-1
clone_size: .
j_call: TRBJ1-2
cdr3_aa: CASSAGTGNYGYTF
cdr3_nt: TGTGCCAGCAGCGCCGGGACAGGCAACTATGGCTACACCTTC

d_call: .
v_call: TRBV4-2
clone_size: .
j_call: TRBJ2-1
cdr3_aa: CASSQTSRPYNEQFF
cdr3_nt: TGTGCCAGCAGCCAAACTAGTCGTCCCTACAATGAGCAGTTCTTC

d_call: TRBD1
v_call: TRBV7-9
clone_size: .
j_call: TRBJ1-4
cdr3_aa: CASSYPGQGTTNEKLFF
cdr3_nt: TGTGCCAGCAGCTACCCGGGACAGGGAACCACTAATGAAAAACTGTTTTTT

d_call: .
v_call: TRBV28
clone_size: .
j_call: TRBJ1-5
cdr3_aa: CASSLSENQPQHF
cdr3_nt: TGTGCCAGCAGTTTATCGGAGAATCAGCCTCAGCATTTT

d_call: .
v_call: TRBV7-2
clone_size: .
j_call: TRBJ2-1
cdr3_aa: CASSLGYAGNYNEQFF
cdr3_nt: TGTGCCAGCAGCTTAGGGTACGCGGGGAATTACAATGAGCAGTTCTTC

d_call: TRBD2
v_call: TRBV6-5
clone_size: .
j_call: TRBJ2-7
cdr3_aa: CASSYRTSGSYEQYF
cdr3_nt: TGTGCCAGCAGTTACAGGACTAGCGGGTCCTACGAGCAGTACTTC

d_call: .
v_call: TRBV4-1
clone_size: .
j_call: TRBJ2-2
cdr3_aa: CASSQIQNTGELFF
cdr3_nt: TGCGCCAGCAGCCAGATACAGAACACCGGGGAGCTGTTTTTT

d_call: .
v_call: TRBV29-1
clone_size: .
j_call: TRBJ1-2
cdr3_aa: CSVEAQENYGYTF
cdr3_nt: TGCAGCGTTGAAGCACAGGAAAACTATGGCTACACCTTC

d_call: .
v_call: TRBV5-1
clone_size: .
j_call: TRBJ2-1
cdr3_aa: CASSTGSVGSAYDEQFF
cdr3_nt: TGCGCCAGCAGCACCGGTAGTGTCGGGAGCGCCTATGATGAGCAGTTCTTC

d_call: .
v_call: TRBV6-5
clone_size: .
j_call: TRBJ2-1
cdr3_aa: CASSMLADPYNEQFF
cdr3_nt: TGTGCCAGCAGTATGTTAGCGGACCCCTACAATGAGCAGTTCTTC

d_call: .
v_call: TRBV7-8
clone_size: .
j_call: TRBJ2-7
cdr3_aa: CASGSGARAYEQYF
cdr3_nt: TGTGCCAGCGGGTCAGGGGCCAGGGCCTACGAGCAGTACTTC

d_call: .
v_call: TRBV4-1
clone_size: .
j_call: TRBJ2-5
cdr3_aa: CASSQASQETQYF
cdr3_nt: TGCGCCAGCAGCCAAGCTAGCCAAGAGACCCAGTACTTC

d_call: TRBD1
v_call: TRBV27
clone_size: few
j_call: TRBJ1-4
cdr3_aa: CASRLTGGFANEKLFF
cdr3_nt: TGTGCCAGCAGACTGACAGGGGGCTTTGCTAATGAAAAACTGTTTTTT

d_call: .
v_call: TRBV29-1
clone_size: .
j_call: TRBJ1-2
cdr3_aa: CSVPDRIYGYTF
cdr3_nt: TGCAGCGTTCCTGACAGGATCTATGGCTACACCTTC

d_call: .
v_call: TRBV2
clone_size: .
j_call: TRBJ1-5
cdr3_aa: CASSRGGQGQPQHF
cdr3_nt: TGTGCCAGTTCGCGCGGGGGGCAGGGTCAGCCCCAGCATTTT

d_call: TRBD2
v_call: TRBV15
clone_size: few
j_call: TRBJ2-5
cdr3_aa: CATSSSSGGDQETQYF
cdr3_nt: TGTGCCACCAGCAGCTCTAGCGGGGGCGATCAAGAGACCCAGTACTTC

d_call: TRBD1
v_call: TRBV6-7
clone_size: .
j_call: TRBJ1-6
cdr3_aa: CASSYRDRSSYNSPLHF
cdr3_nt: TGTGCCAGCAGTTACAGGGACAGGAGCTCCTATAATTCACCCCTCCACTTT

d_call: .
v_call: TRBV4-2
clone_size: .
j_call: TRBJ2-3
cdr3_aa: CASSHPWDFGISTDTQYF
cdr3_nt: TGTGCCAGCAGCCACCCGTGGGACTTTGGGATTAGCACAGATACGCAGTATTTT

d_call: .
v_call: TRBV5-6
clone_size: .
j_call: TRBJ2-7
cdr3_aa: CASSSETTDNSYEQYF
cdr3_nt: TGTGCCAGCAGCTCAGAAACGACAGATAACTCCTACGAGCAGTACTTC

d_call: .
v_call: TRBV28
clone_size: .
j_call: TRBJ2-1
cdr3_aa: CASSHGGEQFF
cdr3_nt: TGTGCCAGCAGTCACGGCGGGGAGCAGTTCTTC

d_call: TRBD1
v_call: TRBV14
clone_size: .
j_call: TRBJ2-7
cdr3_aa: CASSQDWDRTYEQYF
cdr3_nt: TGTGCCAGCAGCCAAGATTGGGACAGGACCTACGAGCAGTACTTC